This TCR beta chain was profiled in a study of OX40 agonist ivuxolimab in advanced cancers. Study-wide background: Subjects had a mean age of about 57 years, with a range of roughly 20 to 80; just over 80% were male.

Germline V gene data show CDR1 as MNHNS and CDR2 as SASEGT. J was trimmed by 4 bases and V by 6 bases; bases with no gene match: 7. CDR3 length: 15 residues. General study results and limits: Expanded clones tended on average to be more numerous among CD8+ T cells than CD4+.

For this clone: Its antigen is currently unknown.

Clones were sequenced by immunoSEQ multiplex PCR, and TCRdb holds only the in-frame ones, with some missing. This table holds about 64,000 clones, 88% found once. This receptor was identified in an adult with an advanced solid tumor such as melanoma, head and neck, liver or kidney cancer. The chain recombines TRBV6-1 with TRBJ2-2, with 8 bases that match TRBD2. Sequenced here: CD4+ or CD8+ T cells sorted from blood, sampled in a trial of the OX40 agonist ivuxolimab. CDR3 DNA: TGTGCCAGCAGCTTAGCGGGAACCGGCACCGGGGAGCTGTTTTTT. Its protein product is CASSLAGTGTGELFF.